The rows below give T cell receptor beta chains drawn from one sample of a study of blood T cell repertoires in COVID-19. Only in-frame clones appear in the TCRdb table, and some are missing; sequencing was by immunoSEQ multiplex PCR. Altogether tens of thousands of clones are present, about four fifths being singletons, with the ten largest covering roughly an eighth. The sample was peripheral blood. The origin of the receptors is a woman older than 75 with acute or convalescent COVID-19. Each CDR3 is given with its conserved first and last residue. Fields, in order: V gene, J gene, D gene, clone size, CDR3 protein, CDR3 DNA. The D gene is left open where the match is weak. Size is stated for part of the rows, as once, few or many counts, or as a class when the clone is expanded.

V gene: TRBV7-6; J gene: TRBJ2-1; D gene: -; clone size: -; CDR3 protein: CASSFYTGPSYNEQFF; CDR3 DNA: TGTGCCAGCAGCTTTTATACAGGTCCCTCCTACAATGAGCAGTTCTTC
V gene: TRBV5-1; J gene: TRBJ1-1; D gene: TRBD1; clone size: -; CDR3 protein: CASSLGGQSQAFF; CDR3 DNA: TGCGCCAGCAGCTTGGGGGGACAGAGCCAAGCTTTCTTT
V gene: TRBV25-1; J gene: TRBJ2-4; D gene: TRBD1; clone size: -; CDR3 protein: CASTRDRVDKNIQYF; CDR3 DNA: TGTGCCAGCACCCGAGACAGGGTTGACAAAAACATTCAGTACTTC
V gene: TRBV27; J gene: TRBJ2-7; D gene: TRBD2; clone size: -; CDR3 protein: CASLAVGGFSYEQYF; CDR3 DNA: TGTGCCAGCCTAGCCGTCGGGGGGTTCTCCTACGAGCAGTACTTC
V gene: TRBV5-1; J gene: TRBJ2-7; D gene: -; clone size: -; CDR3 protein: CASSLQDPYEQYF; CDR3 DNA: TGCGCCAGCAGCTTGCAGGATCCCTACGAGCAGTACTTC
V gene: TRBV7-9; J gene: TRBJ2-1; D gene: TRBD1; clone size: -; CDR3 protein: CASSFTGGFDEQFF; CDR3 DNA: TGTGCCAGCAGCTTTACAGGGGGTTTCGATGAGCAGTTCTTC
V gene: TRBV5-4; J gene: TRBJ2-1; D gene: -; clone size: -; CDR3 protein: CASSPGWSAHNEQFF; CDR3 DNA: TGTGCCAGCAGCCCCGGCTGGAGTGCGCACAATGAGCAGTTCTTC
V gene: TRBV30; J gene: TRBJ2-7; D gene: TRBD1; clone size: -; CDR3 protein: CAWSDRAPYEQYF; CDR3 DNA: TGTGCCTGGTCGGACAGGGCTCCCTACGAGCAGTACTTC
V gene: TRBV5-4; J gene: TRBJ2-5; D gene: TRBD2; clone size: once; CDR3 protein: CASRTSGRVETQYF; CDR3 DNA: TGTGCCAGCAGGACTAGCGGGAGGGTGGAGACCCAGTACTTC
V gene: TRBV10-1; J gene: TRBJ2-1; D gene: -; clone size: -; CDR3 protein: CASSDRSGLGNEQFF; CDR3 DNA: TGCGCCAGCAGTGATCGCAGCGGGCTTGGAAATGAGCAGTTCTTC
V gene: TRBV7-9; J gene: TRBJ2-1; D gene: -; clone size: -; CDR3 protein: CASSLEGLWQFF; CDR3 DNA: TGTGCCAGCAGCTTAGAGGGGTTATGGCAGTTCTTC
V gene: TRBV9; J gene: TRBJ2-3; D gene: -; clone size: -; CDR3 protein: CASSPLPGDTQYF; CDR3 DNA: TGTGCCAGCAGCCCCCTGCCCGGGGATACGCAGTATTTT
V gene: TRBV6-6; J gene: TRBJ2-3; D gene: -; clone size: -; CDR3 protein: CASSPRDTQYF; CDR3 DNA: TGTGCCAGCAGCCCCCGAGATACGCAGTATTTT
V gene: TRBV29-1; J gene: TRBJ2-7; D gene: TRBD1; clone size: -; CDR3 protein: CSVGTGSYEQYF; CDR3 DNA: TGCAGCGTTGGGACAGGGTCGTACGAGCAGTACTTC
V gene: TRBV5-6; J gene: TRBJ2-1; D gene: -; clone size: -; CDR3 protein: CASSGAAMYNEQFF; CDR3 DNA: TGTGCCAGCAGCGGGGCCGCGATGTACAATGAGCAGTTCTTC
V gene: TRBV2; J gene: TRBJ2-3; D gene: -; clone size: -; CDR3 protein: CARRALADTQYF; CDR3 DNA: TGTGCCAGGCGGGCCTTAGCAGATACGCAGTATTTT
V gene: TRBV4-2; J gene: TRBJ2-3; D gene: TRBD2; clone size: -; CDR3 protein: CASSQEPTTSGRVADTQYF; CDR3 DNA: TGTGCCAGCAGCCAAGAACCCACGACTAGCGGGAGAGTAGCAGATACGCAGTATTTT
V gene: TRBV19; J gene: TRBJ1-1; D gene: -; clone size: few; CDR3 protein: CASISRDIGTEAFF; CDR3 DNA: TGTGCCAGTATCAGCCGGGACATTGGCACTGAAGCTTTCTTT
V gene: TRBV28; J gene: TRBJ2-3; D gene: -; clone size: -; CDR3 protein: CASSFNRDNTDTQYF; CDR3 DNA: TGTGCCAGCAGTTTTAACAGGGACAACACAGATACGCAGTATTTT
V gene: TRBV5-1; J gene: TRBJ2-7; D gene: TRBD2; clone size: few; CDR3 protein: CASSFISGRVSYEQYF; CDR3 DNA: TGCGCCAGCAGCTTTATTAGCGGGAGGGTTTCCTACGAGCAGTACTTC
V gene: TRBV4-1; J gene: TRBJ2-2; D gene: TRBD2; clone size: -; CDR3 protein: CASSQDLGGRANTGELFF; CDR3 DNA: TGCGCCAGCAGCCAAGATCTAGGCGGGAGGGCGAACACCGGGGAGCTGTTTTTT
V gene: TRBV28; J gene: TRBJ1-1; D gene: -; clone size: -; CDR3 protein: CASSLYTTVMWATEAFF; CDR3 DNA: TGTGCCAGCAGTTTATATACCACTGTGATGTGGGCGACTGAAGCTTTCTTT
V gene: TRBV7-3; J gene: TRBJ1-6; D gene: TRBD1; clone size: -; CDR3 protein: CASSATGVSPLHF; CDR3 DNA: TGTGCCAGCAGCGCCACAGGGGTCTCACCCCTCCACTTT
V gene: TRBV18; J gene: TRBJ2-7; D gene: TRBD1; clone size: -; CDR3 protein: CASSSTGASEQYF; CDR3 DNA: TGTGCCAGCTCATCGACAGGGGCGAGCGAGCAGTACTTC
V gene: TRBV9; J gene: TRBJ1-6; D gene: -; clone size: -; CDR3 protein: CASSANREWYSPLHF; CDR3 DNA: TGTGCCAGCAGCGCCAACAGGGAATGGTATTCACCCCTCCACTTT
V gene: TRBV28; J gene: TRBJ1-2; D gene: -; clone size: -; CDR3 protein: CASGTPYGYTF; CDR3 DNA: TGTGCCAGCGGGACACCATATGGCTACACCTTC
V gene: TRBV11-2; J gene: TRBJ2-1; D gene: TRBD1; clone size: -; CDR3 protein: CASSSEWQGAYNEQFF; CDR3 DNA: TGTGCCAGCAGCTCAGAGTGGCAGGGGGCCTACAATGAGCAGTTCTTC
V gene: TRBV6-5; J gene: TRBJ1-2; D gene: -; clone size: -; CDR3 protein: CASSRQIYGYTF; CDR3 DNA: TGTGCCAGCAGTCGACAGATATATGGCTACACCTTC
V gene: TRBV21-1; J gene: TRBJ2-7; D gene: -; clone size: -; CDR3 protein: CASSKGGTSGRFFSEQYF; CDR3 DNA: TGTGCCAGCAGCAAAGGAGGGACTAGCGGGAGGTTCTTTAGCGAGCAGTACTTC
V gene: TRBV7-3; J gene: TRBJ2-2; D gene: TRBD1; clone size: -; CDR3 protein: CASAWTGGGGELFF; CDR3 DNA: TGTGCCAGCGCCTGGACAGGGGGTGGCGGGGAGCTGTTTTTT
V gene: TRBV9; J gene: TRBJ2-7; D gene: -; clone size: -; CDR3 protein: CASSGGTPSEQYF; CDR3 DNA: TGTGCCAGCAGCGGCGGGACTCCGAGCGAGCAGTACTTC
V gene: TRBV13; J gene: TRBJ2-7; D gene: -; clone size: few; CDR3 protein: CASRRSGGSYEQYF; CDR3 DNA: TGTGCCAGCAGACGTAGCGGAGGGAGTTACGAGCAGTACTTC
V gene: TRBV29-1; J gene: TRBJ2-1; D gene: -; clone size: -; CDR3 protein: CSVEGRLSYNEQFF; CDR3 DNA: TGCAGCGTTGAAGGGCGGCTATCCTACAATGAGCAGTTCTTC
V gene: TRBV29-1; J gene: TRBJ2-2; D gene: -; clone size: -; CDR3 protein: CSGKGQYTGELFF; CDR3 DNA: TGCAGCGGAAAGGGGCAATACACCGGGGAGCTGTTTTTT
V gene: TRBV2; J gene: TRBJ2-3; D gene: -; clone size: -; CDR3 protein: CASSDGWASPSTDF; CDR3 DNA: TGTGCCAGCAGTGATGGTTGGGCTAGCCCTTCCACAGATTTC
V gene: TRBV6-6; J gene: TRBJ2-2; D gene: -; clone size: -; CDR3 protein: CASSYRRVGTGELFF; CDR3 DNA: TGTGCCAGCAGTTACCGGCGGGTTGGGACCGGGGAGCTGTTTTTT
V gene: TRBV9; J gene: TRBJ1-2; D gene: -; clone size: -; CDR3 protein: CASSVDQGGGYTF; CDR3 DNA: TGTGCCAGCAGCGTCGACCAGGGAGGGGGCTACACCTTC
V gene: TRBV6-6; J gene: TRBJ1-4; D gene: TRBD1; clone size: -; CDR3 protein: CASRRDRGSNEKLFF; CDR3 DNA: TGTGCCAGCAGACGAGACAGGGGATCTAATGAAAAACTGTTTTTT
V gene: TRBV6-6; J gene: TRBJ1-6; D gene: TRBD1; clone size: -; CDR3 protein: CASRRTLNRDRDNSPLHF; CDR3 DNA: TGTGCCAGCAGGCGAACCTTAAACCGGGACAGGGACAATTCACCCCTCCACTTT
V gene: TRBV19; J gene: TRBJ2-2; D gene: -; clone size: -; CDR3 protein: CASSIRTTNTGELFF; CDR3 DNA: TGTGCCAGTAGTATAAGGACTACGAACACCGGGGAGCTGTTTTTT
V gene: TRBV5-1; J gene: TRBJ2-1; D gene: -; clone size: -; CDR3 protein: CASSPQGGTYNEQFF; CDR3 DNA: TGCGCCAGCAGCCCACAGGGGGGGACCTACAATGAGCAGTTCTTC
V gene: TRBV19; J gene: TRBJ1-1; D gene: -; clone size: -; CDR3 protein: CASSIAAWMWAANTEAFF; CDR3 DNA: TGTGCCAGTAGTATAGCTGCTTGGATGTGGGCCGCGAACACTGAAGCTTTCTTT
V gene: TRBV6-6; J gene: TRBJ1-2; D gene: TRBD1; clone size: -; CDR3 protein: CASSSQGVYGYTF; CDR3 DNA: TGTGCCAGCAGCTCACAGGGGGTATATGGCTACACCTTC
V gene: TRBV28; J gene: TRBJ2-7; D gene: -; clone size: -; CDR3 protein: CASSPSGQIYEQYF; CDR3 DNA: TGTGCCAGCAGCCCAAGTGGACAGATCTACGAGCAGTACTTC
V gene: TRBV5-1; J gene: TRBJ2-7; D gene: TRBD2; clone size: -; CDR3 protein: CASSLFEREYSYEQYF; CDR3 DNA: TGCGCCAGCAGCTTGTTCGAGCGGGAGTACTCCTACGAGCAGTACTTC
V gene: TRBV5-4; J gene: TRBJ2-7; D gene: TRBD2; clone size: -; CDR3 protein: CASSPSGGSYEQYF; CDR3 DNA: TGTGCCAGCAGCCCCTCGGGAGGATCGTACGAGCAGTACTTC
V gene: TRBV30; J gene: TRBJ1-5; D gene: -; clone size: -; CDR3 protein: CAWSDGLREEQPQHF; CDR3 DNA: TGTGCCTGGAGCGACGGTCTCCGGGAAGAGCAGCCCCAGCATTTT
V gene: TRBV9; J gene: TRBJ2-1; D gene: TRBD2; clone size: many; CDR3 protein: CASSGTSDYNEQFF; CDR3 DNA: TGTGCCAGCAGCGGGACTAGCGATTACAATGAGCAGTTCTTC
V gene: TRBV9; J gene: TRBJ1-4; D gene: -; clone size: -; CDR3 protein: CASSVGGTRDEKLFF; CDR3 DNA: TGTGCCAGCAGCGTAGGGGGCACACGGGATGAAAAACTGTTTTTT
V gene: TRBV29-1; J gene: TRBJ1-2; D gene: -; clone size: -; CDR3 protein: CSVDWSSYGYTF; CDR3 DNA: TGCAGCGTTGATTGGTCGAGCTATGGCTACACCTTC
V gene: TRBV5-4; J gene: TRBJ1-4; D gene: -; clone size: -; CDR3 protein: CASSLGAGDHEKLFF; CDR3 DNA: TGTGCCAGCAGCTTGGGGGCAGGGGACCATGAAAAACTGTTTTTT
V gene: TRBV9; J gene: TRBJ1-3; D gene: TRBD1; clone size: -; CDR3 protein: CASSHLPGQDIYF; CDR3 DNA: TGTGCCAGCAGCCACCTTCCGGGACAGGACATATATTTT